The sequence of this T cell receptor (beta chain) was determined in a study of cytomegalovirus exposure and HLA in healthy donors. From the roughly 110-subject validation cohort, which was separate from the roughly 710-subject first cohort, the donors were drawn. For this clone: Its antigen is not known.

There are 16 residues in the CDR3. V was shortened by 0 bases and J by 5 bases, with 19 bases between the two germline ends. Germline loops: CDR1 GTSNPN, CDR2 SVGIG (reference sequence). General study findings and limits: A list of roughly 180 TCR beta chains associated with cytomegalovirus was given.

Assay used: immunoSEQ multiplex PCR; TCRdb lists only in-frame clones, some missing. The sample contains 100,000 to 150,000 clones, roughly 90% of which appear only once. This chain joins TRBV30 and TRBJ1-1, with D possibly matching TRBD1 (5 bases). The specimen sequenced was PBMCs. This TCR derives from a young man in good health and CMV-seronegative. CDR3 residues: CAWSVLGGSGWTEAFF. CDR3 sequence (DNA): TGTGCCTGGAGTGTACTTGGGGGGTCGGGGTGGACTGAAGCTTTCTTT. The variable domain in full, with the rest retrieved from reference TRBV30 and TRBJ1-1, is SQTIHQWPATLVQPVGSPLSLECTVEGTSNPNLYWYRQAAGRGLQLLFYSVGIGQISSEVPQNLSASRPQDRQFILSSKKLLLSDSGFYLCAWSVLGGSGWTEAFFGQGTRLTVV.